This paragraph covers one T cell receptor (beta chain) sequence. By sample share, this clonotype is medium-sized (0.01 to 0.1%). It lacks a known antigen. Within one base of it there is no much larger clone, and no base qualities were kept. The sample's time point label, decoded: sample taken at primary tumor resection. For TCR sequencing, whole RNA was extracted from tumor and nontumor lung tissue, or from cryopreserved PBMC samples, and no cell sorting was done. Samples were obtained from around 72 patients with early-stage, untreated non-small cell lung cancer from the lung TRACERx cohort. Only patients with enough RNA available from two or more tumor regions were chosen for TCR sequencing. The sample belongs to a study of spatial heterogeneity in lung cancer (dated by TCRdb to the late 2010s). Regarding the study in general: Beta-chain transcripts were consistently detected in greater numbers than alpha-chain transcripts, which likely reflected higher beta-chain transcript abundance. In non-small cell lung cancer, the study made a quantitative comparison of TCR alpha and beta repertoires among multiple tumor regions, matched nontumor lung and blood. Both alpha and beta chains were TCR-sequenced in approximately 200 tumor regions, 64 matched nontumor lung samples and around 54 PBMC samples obtained at surgery. In the raw uncorrected reads, each unique combination of TCR and UMI appeared more than ten times on average. Nonsynonymous mutation counts, determined by whole-exome sequencing of tumor tissue, were related to TCR repertoire features. The full study reports these points: Additional single-cell paired TCR alpha and beta sequencing was considered necessary to confirm, at a functional level, the hypothesis that regional TCRs recognize regional mutations. Ubiquitous expanded tumor TCRs were found in blood more often at tumor resection than at routine follow-up.

Its CDR3 holds 16 amino acids, cysteine through phenylalanine. The DNA shown is the 48-base CDR3, in frame from base 1. V and J lose 0 bases and 1 base, and a span of 11 bases separates them. Reading the germline V gene gives CDR1 SGHTA and CDR2 FQGTGA. Libraries were constructed by 5' RACE. The sequencing machine was a NextSeq 500. In the TCR library protocol, a unique molecular identifier was attached to each TCR cDNA molecule so that PCR and sequencing errors could be corrected. In the paper's pipeline: Decombinator tools were used for TCR identification, UMI-based error correction and CDR3 extraction. Expanded TCRs were defined as those above a frequency of 2 per 1,000, corresponding to the top 1% of the tumor frequency distribution. Renyi diversity was calculated using the R vegan package after each repertoire was subsampled 100 times to 5,000 TCRs. CDR3 similarity networks were built from amino acid triplet string-kernel similarity, with CDR3s being connected when pairwise similarity was above 0.82. In-frame beta chains were kept once TCRdb had trimmed the public reads at Q25 with fastp and called clones with MiXCR. Entries are consolidated by CDR3 protein sequence, retaining the most common genes and DNA. It is TCRdb's table, rather than the study itself, that gives the V and J calls and clone size. Counted in this sample were about 5,100 distinct CDR3 sequences; around 26% of them appeared once. Together, the top ten hold roughly 16% of the sample.

This receptor was obtained from a male donor with early-stage non-small cell lung cancer. The material was PBMCs, obtained at surgery. The chain is encoded by TRBV7-3 joined to TRBJ2-3, with the D gene possibly TRBD1 or TRBD2, each one fitting 5 bases. The nucleotides read TGTGCCAGCAGCTTAACCCCAGTGGGGGGCACAGATACGCAGTATTTT. Translated, it gives CASSLTPVGGTDTQYF.